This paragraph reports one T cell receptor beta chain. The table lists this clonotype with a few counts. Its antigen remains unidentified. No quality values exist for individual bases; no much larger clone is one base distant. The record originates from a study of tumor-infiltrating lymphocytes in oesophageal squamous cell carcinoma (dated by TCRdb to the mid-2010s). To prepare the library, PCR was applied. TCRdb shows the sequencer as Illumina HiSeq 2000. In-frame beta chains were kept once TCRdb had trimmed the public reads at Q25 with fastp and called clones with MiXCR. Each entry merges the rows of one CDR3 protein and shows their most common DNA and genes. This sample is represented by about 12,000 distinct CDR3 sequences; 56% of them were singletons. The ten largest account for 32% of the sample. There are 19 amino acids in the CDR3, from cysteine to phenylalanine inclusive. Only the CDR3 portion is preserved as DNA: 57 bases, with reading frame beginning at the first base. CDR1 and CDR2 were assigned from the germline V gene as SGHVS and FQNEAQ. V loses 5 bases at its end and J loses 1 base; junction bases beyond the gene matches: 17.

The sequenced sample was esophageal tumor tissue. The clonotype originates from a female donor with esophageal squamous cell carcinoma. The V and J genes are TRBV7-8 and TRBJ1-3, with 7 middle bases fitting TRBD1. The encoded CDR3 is CASSRGTVPPLGSGNTIYF. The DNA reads TGTGCCAGCAGCCGGGGGACAGTCCCACCCCTGGGATCTGGAAACACCATATATTTT. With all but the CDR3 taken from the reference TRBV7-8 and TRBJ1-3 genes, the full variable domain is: GAGVSQSPRYKVAKRGQDVALRCDPISGHVSLFWYQQALGQGPEFLTYFQNEAQLDKSGLPSDRFFAERPEGSVSTLKIQRTQQEDSAVYLCASSRGTVPPLGSGNTIYFGEGSWLTVV.